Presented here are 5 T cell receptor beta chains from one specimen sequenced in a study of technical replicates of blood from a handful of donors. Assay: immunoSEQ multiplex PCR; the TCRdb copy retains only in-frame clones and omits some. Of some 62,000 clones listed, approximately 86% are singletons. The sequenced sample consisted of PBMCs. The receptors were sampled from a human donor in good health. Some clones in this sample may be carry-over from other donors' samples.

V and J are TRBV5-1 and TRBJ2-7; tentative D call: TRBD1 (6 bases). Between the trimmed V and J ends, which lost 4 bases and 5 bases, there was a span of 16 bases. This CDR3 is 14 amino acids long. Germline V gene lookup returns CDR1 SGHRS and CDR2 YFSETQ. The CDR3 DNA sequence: TGCGCCAGCAGCCGGGACACCCAAGGGCACGAGCAGTACTTC. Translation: CASSRDTQGHEQYF. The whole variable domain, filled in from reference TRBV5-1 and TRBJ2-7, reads KAGVTQTPRYLIKTRGQQVTLSCSPISGHRSVSWYQQTPGQGLQFLFEYFSETQRNKGNFPGRFSGRQFSNSRSEMNVSTLELGDSALYLCASSRDTQGHEQYFGPGTRLTVT.

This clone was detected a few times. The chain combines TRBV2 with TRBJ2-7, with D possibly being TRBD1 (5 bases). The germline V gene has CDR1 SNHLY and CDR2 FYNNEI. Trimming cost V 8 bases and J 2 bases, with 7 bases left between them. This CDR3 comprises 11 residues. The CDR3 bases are TGTGCCAGCCTAGGGGCCTACGAGCAGTACTTC. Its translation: CASLGAYEQYF.

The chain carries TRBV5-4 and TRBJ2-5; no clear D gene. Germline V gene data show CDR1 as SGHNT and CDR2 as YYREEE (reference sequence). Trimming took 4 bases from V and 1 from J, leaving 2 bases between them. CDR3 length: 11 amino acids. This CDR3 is CASSRQETQYF. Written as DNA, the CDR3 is TGTGCCAGCAGCCGCCAAGAGACCCAGTACTTC.

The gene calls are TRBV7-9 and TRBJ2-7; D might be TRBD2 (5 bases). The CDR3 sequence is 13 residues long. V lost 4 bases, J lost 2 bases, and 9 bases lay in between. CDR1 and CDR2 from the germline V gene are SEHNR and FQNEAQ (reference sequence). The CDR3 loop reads CASSSGGAYEQYF. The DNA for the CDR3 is TGTGCCAGCAGCTCCGGAGGCGCCTACGAGCAGTACTTC.

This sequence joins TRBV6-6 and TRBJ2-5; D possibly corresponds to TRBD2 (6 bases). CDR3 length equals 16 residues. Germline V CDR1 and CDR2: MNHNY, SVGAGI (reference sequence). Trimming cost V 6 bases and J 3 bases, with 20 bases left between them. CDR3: CASRPQGSRREETQYF. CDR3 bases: TGTGCCAGCAGACCCCAAGGAAGCCGGAGGGAAGAGACCCAGTACTTC.